The 30 T cell receptor beta chains presented below share a single source sample, sequenced in a study of blood T cell repertoires in COVID-19. The protocol was immunoSEQ multiplex PCR, while the TCRdb copy is restricted to in-frame clones and leaves out a portion. The table includes approximately 170,000 clones, 86% detected once. Sequencing input: peripheral blood. These receptors were obtained from a woman older than 75 in a cohort sampled during active or convalescent COVID-19.

This chain links TRBV3-1 (or the pseudogene TRBV3-2) with TRBJ1-4; D is uncertain. Per the germline V gene, CDR1 is LGHDT and CDR2 is YNNKEL (reference sequence). V was shortened by 7 bases and J by 4 bases, with 19 bases between the two germline ends. CDR3 length equals 16 residues. CDR3 sequence reads: CASTARSLLVNEKLFF. Here the CDR3 DNA reads TGTGCCAGCACCGCAAGGAGTTTATTGGTTAATGAAAAACTGTTTTTT.

This chain connects TRBV30 to TRBJ1-2, with D perhaps matching TRBD1 (6 bases). The length of the CDR3 is 12 residues. V was clipped by 2 bases and J by 3 bases, with 7 bases between them. The germline V gene has CDR1 GTSNPN and CDR2 SVGIG (reference sequence). CDR3 region: CAWSRTDYGYTF. CDR3 in DNA: TGTGCCTGGAGTAGGACAGACTATGGCTACACCTTC.

This chain connects TRBV18 to TRBJ1-5; TRBD1 aligns across 7 bases. The CDR3 consists of 17 residues. Trimming cost V 3 bases and J 0 bases; bases outside gene matches: 8. Germline CDR1 KGHSH, CDR2 LQKENI. CDR3 amino acids: CASSPNPTGNSNQPQHF. DNA of the CDR3: TGTGCCAGCTCACCCAACCCGACAGGGAATAGCAATCAGCCCCAGCATTTT.

The genes are TRBV3-1 (or the pseudogene TRBV3-2) and TRBJ1-3; D gene uncertain. Germline-derived CDR1 and CDR2 are LGHDT and YNNKEL (reference sequence). This CDR3 is 16 amino acids long. Trimming shortened V by 4 bases and J by 0 bases, and 13 bases separated the two germline ends. CDR3: CASSLPSRSSGNTIYF. The CDR3 region has the DNA TGTGCCAGCAGCCTTCCTAGCAGGAGCTCTGGAAACACCATATATTTT.

This chain uses TRBV2 with TRBJ1-6; no firm D call. The CDR3 has 13 amino acids. V was shortened by 7 bases and J by 7 bases, with 11 bases between the two germline ends. Germline assignment: CDR1 SNHLY and CDR2 FYNNEI. The DNA of the CDR3 is TGTGCCAGCAAGAGCATTACGAATTCACCCCTCCACTTT. Translation: CASKSITNSPLHF.

This sequence joins TRBV7-9 and TRBJ1-2, with D possibly matching TRBD1 (5 bases). The CDR3 totals 13 residues. Trimming shortened V by 3 bases and J by 4 bases, and 9 bases separated the two germline ends. CDR1 is SEHNR, CDR2 FQNEAQ, per germline (reference sequence). In DNA form, the CDR3 reads TGTGCCAGCAGCTTTCAGGGCTCCTATGGCTACACCTTC. It codes for CASSFQGSYGYTF.

The rearrangement links TRBV6-6 to TRBJ2-7; D possibly corresponds to TRBD1 (5 bases). In germline, CDR1 is MNHNY, CDR2 SVGAGI (reference sequence). The V end lost 9 bases, the J end lost 2 bases, and 17 bases lay between the germline ends. This CDR3 is 14 amino acids long. CDR3 residues: CASKSHQGTYEQYF. The CDR3, as DNA: TGTGCCAGTAAGAGCCACCAGGGCACCTACGAGCAGTACTTC.

V gene TRBV6-5 combines with J gene TRBJ1-2; 10 bases line up with TRBD1. Germline loops: CDR1 MNHEY, CDR2 SVGAGI. V gave up 2 bases and J gave up 8 bases; unmatched junction bases: 5. The CDR3 has 14 residues. DNA of the CDR3: TGTGCCAGCAGTTACGGGGACAGGGGTTACGGCTACACCTTC. Protein product: CASSYGDRGYGYTF.

This chain joins TRBV10-2 and TRBJ2-2, with 8 bases matching TRBD2. CDR3 length: 19 residues. CDR1 and CDR2 from the germline V gene are WSHSY and SAAADI. V was clipped by 6 bases and J by 5 bases; unmatched bases: 20. CDR3: CASRGPGTSRNSSTGELFF. Written as DNA, the CDR3 is TGCGCCAGCAGAGGACCCGGGACTAGTCGCAATAGTTCGACCGGGGAGCTGTTTTTT.

V gene TRBV5-6 combines with J gene TRBJ2-1; possibly TRBD2 for D (5 bases). With 3 bases removed from V and 10 bases from J, the gap between germline ends came to 11 bases. The V gene's germline CDR1 is SGHDT and CDR2 YYEEEE. The CDR3 has 12 residues. The CDR3 spells CASSSGLLEQFF. For the CDR3, the DNA is TGTGCCAGCAGCTCAGGACTGTTAGAGCAGTTCTTC.

J is TRBJ1-1 and V is TRBV29-1; 7 bases align to TRBD1. J lost 4 bases, V lost 7 bases, and 6 bases had no gene match. CDR1 SQVTM and CDR2 ANQGSEA come from the germline V gene. There are 12 residues in the CDR3. CDR3 protein: CSAHRGATEAFF. CDR3 nucleotide sequence: TGCAGCGCCCACAGGGGCGCCACTGAAGCTTTCTTT.

This clone was recorded once. The rearrangement uses TRBV13 and TRBJ2-6; TRBD1 is a possible D gene (5 bases). V was shortened by 5 bases and J by 0 bases, with 14 bases between the two germline ends. Germline V CDR1 and CDR2: PRHDT, FYEKMQ (reference sequence). This CDR3 has 17 amino acids. The CDR3 region is CASSPLDSPSGANVLTF. CDR3 DNA: TGTGCCAGCAGCCCTCTAGACAGCCCCTCTGGGGCCAACGTCCTGACTTTC.

The J gene is TRBJ1-2, the V gene TRBV18; the match to TRBD1 covers 9 bases. V shed 4 bases and J 5 bases; nucleotides not matched to a gene: 8. This CDR3 has 15 residues. The germline gives CDR1 KGHSH, CDR2 LQKENI. The chain's CDR3 is CASSQTGTGNYGYTF. CDR3 sequence (DNA): TGTGCCAGCTCACAGACCGGGACAGGGAATTATGGCTACACCTTC.

This clone came up a few times. This chain joins TRBV3-1 (or the pseudogene TRBV3-2) and TRBJ1-5; TRBD1 matches 7 bases. V was pared by 4 bases and J by 2 bases, with 5 bases of the junction left unmatched. Germline V CDR1 and CDR2: LGHDT, YNNKEL (reference sequence). This CDR3 contains 15 residues. CDR3 sequence (DNA): TGTGCCAGCAGCCTACAGGGGAAGGGCAATCAGCCCCAGCATTTT. Translated, it gives CASSLQGKGNQPQHF.

This clone appeared a few times. The rearrangement links TRBV3-1 (or the pseudogene TRBV3-2) to TRBJ2-1; a weak D match, TRBD2 (7 bases). This CDR3 spans 12 amino acids. V was shortened by 4 bases and J by 15 bases, with 16 bases between the two germline ends. CDR1 and CDR2 from the germline V gene are LGHDT and YNNKEL (reference sequence). The CDR3 reads CASSLEGGRGFF. CDR3 in DNA: TGTGCCAGCAGCCTGGAAGGGGGGAGGGGGTTCTTC.

The gene calls are TRBV5-5 and TRBJ1-2; tentative D call: TRBD1 (6 bases). This CDR3 spans 14 amino acids. The V end lost 6 bases, the J end lost 2 bases, and 14 bases lay between the germline ends. The V gene's germline CDR1 is SGHKS and CDR2 YYEKEE (reference sequence). CDR3 coding DNA: TGTGCCAGCAAAGCGGGGGGCTCGAACTATGGCTACACCTTC. Protein: CASKAGGSNYGYTF. The entire variable domain, with the rest obtained from reference TRBV5-5 and TRBJ1-2, is as follows: DAGVTQSPTHLIKTRGQQVTLRCSPISGHKSVSWYQQVLGQGPQFIFQYYEKEERGRGNFPDRFSARQFPNYSSELNVNALLLGDSALYLCASKAGGSNYGYTFGSGTRLTVV.

The sample holds one count of this clone. The gene calls are TRBV9 and TRBJ1-4, with 10 bases matching TRBD1. Per the germline V gene, CDR1 is SGDLS and CDR2 is YYNGEE. The CDR3 covers 15 residues. V trimming: 0 bases; J trimming: 8 bases; junction bases outside the gene matches: 4. In DNA, the CDR3 is TGTGCCAGCAGCGTAGGGACAGGGGGTCGGGAAAAACTGTTTTTT. This encodes CASSVGTGGREKLFF.

The chain combines TRBV5-4 with TRBJ2-7; 8 nucleotides agree with TRBD1. The germline gives CDR1 SGHNT, CDR2 YYREEE (reference sequence). The CDR3 extends over 14 amino acids. V gave up 0 bases and J gave up 2 bases; unmatched junction bases: 1. In DNA form, the CDR3 reads TGTGCCAGCAGCTTGGGGACAGGGCCCTACGAGCAGTACTTC. Protein sequence: CASSLGTGPYEQYF. Drawing the rest from reference TRBV5-4 and TRBJ2-7, the complete variable domain is ETGVTQSPTHLIKTRGQQVTLRCSSQSGHNTVSWYQQALGQGPQFIFQYYREEENGRGNFPPRFSGLQFPNYSSELNVNALELDDSALYLCASSLGTGPYEQYFGPGTRLTVT.

The chain couples TRBV5-4 to TRBJ2-1, with a possible D match to TRBD2 (6 bases). Germline CDR1 SGHNT, CDR2 YYREEE (reference sequence). The CDR3 loop spans 15 amino acids. V shed 0 bases and J shed 9 bases, with 16 bases lying between them. CDR3 protein: CASSLVWRRGGEQFF. The DNA for the CDR3 is TGTGCCAGCAGCTTGGTGTGGCGCCGGGGAGGTGAGCAGTTCTTC.

V and J are TRBV28 and TRBJ1-1, with D perhaps matching TRBD1 (6 bases). CDR1 is MDHEN, CDR2 SYDVKM, per germline. V lost 3 bases, J lost 1 base, and 12 bases lay in between. This CDR3 has 15 residues. The CDR3 here is CASSLAGVANTEAFF. CDR3 nucleotide sequence: TGTGCCAGCAGTTTGGCAGGGGTCGCGAACACTGAAGCTTTCTTT.

Remarks on this clone: The sample contains more than one DNA sequence encoding this CDR3. The V gene is TRBV30, the J gene TRBJ1-5; no reliable D call. The CDR3 spans 13 residues. CDR1 and CDR2 from the germline V gene are GTSNPN and SVGIG (reference sequence). The V end was cut by 0 bases, the J end by 4 bases, with 7 bases between. CDR3: CAWSVPGNQPQHF. In DNA, the CDR3 is TGTGCCTGGAGTGTACCGGGTAATCAGCCCCAGCATTTT.

The rearrangement links TRBV9 to TRBJ2-1; 16 bases fit TRBD2. V lost 0 bases, J lost 8 bases, and 8 bases stayed unmatched. Germline V gives CDR1 SGDLS, CDR2 YYNGEE. CDR3 size: 18 residues. The CDR3 DNA is TGTGCCAGCAGCGTAGGGGGACTAGCGGGAGGGCCTATCCATGAGCAGTTCTTC. Translating it yields CASSVGGLAGGPIHEQFF.

The CDR3 DNA is TGTGCCAGTAGTGGACAGTGGAACACTGAAGCTTTCTTT. Amino acid sequence: CASSGQWNTEAFF. The V and J genes are TRBV19 and TRBJ1-1; a possible D gene is TRBD1 (6 bases). Germline V gene data show CDR1 as LNHDA and CDR2 as SQIVND (reference sequence). V was clipped by 5 bases and J by 1 base, with 8 bases between them. The CDR3 is 13 amino acids.

This clone was observed a handful of times. This chain uses TRBV28 with TRBJ1-2, with D possibly matching TRBD1 (5 bases). CDR1 MDHEN and CDR2 SYDVKM come from the germline V gene. The CDR3 sequence is 16 residues long. Trimming left V 6 bases short and J 2 bases short, with 19 bases between. The DNA for the CDR3 is TGTGCCAGCAGCCTCACAGGATACTCGTCCAACTATGGCTACACCTTC. Its translation is CASSLTGYSSNYGYTF.

The chain has TRBV2 and TRBJ2-5; D is unresolved. This CDR3 is built from 14 residues. CDR1 and CDR2 (germline): SNHLY, FYNNEI. V was pared by 3 bases and J by 2 bases, with 10 bases between. This chain's CDR3 is CASSDGRLQETQYF. CDR3 sequence (DNA): TGTGCCAGCAGTGATGGCAGGTTACAAGAGACCCAGTACTTC. Supplemented by reference TRBV2 and TRBJ2-5, the full variable domain reads EPEVTQTPSHQVTQMGQEVILRCVPISNHLYFYWYRQILGQKVEFLVSFYNNEISEKSEIFDDQFSVERPDGSNFTLKIRSTKLEDSAMYFCASSDGRLQETQYFGPGTRLLVL.

The V gene is TRBV6-5, the J gene TRBJ1-1; D not certain. CDR1 is MNHEY, CDR2 SVGAGI, per germline. V was pared by 0 bases and J by 3 bases, with 11 bases between. The CDR3 covers 15 residues. The CDR3 loop is CASSYSSLSDTEAFF. CDR3 nucleotide sequence: TGTGCCAGCAGTTACTCGTCGCTCAGTGACACTGAAGCTTTCTTT.

This clone showed up just a few times. The rearrangement joins TRBV5-1 to TRBJ2-1; tentatively, D is TRBD2 (5 bases). This CDR3 region has 13 residues. V lost 5 bases, J lost 6 bases, and 12 bases lay in between. Germline CDR1 is SGHRS and CDR2 is YFSETQ. The CDR3, as DNA: TGCGCCAGCAGTATTGGAGGAAGCAATGAGCAGTTCTTC. It specifies CASSIGGSNEQFF.

There are a few counts of this clone. This chain links TRBV5-1 with TRBJ1-2, with 9 bases identical to TRBD1. V lost 0 bases and J lost 2; bases outside the gene matches: 8. Germline CDR1 is SGHRS and CDR2 is YFSETQ. This CDR3 contains 17 residues. CDR3 protein: CASSLEGTGSYNYGYTF. The CDR3 coding sequence is TGCGCCAGCAGCTTGGAGGGGACAGGGAGCTACAACTATGGCTACACCTTC.

The chain links TRBV10-1 to TRBJ1-3, with D maybe TRBD1 (6 bases). Germline loops: CDR1 WNHNN, CDR2 SYGVQD (reference sequence). This CDR3 is built from 17 residues. The V gene lost 0 bases and the J gene lost 4 bases, with 16 bases spanning the gap. The CDR3 bases are TGCGCCAGCAGTGAGTCGGACAGTTTGGGCCCCGGAAACACCATATATTTT. Translated, it gives CASSESDSLGPGNTIYF.

This chain joins TRBV24-1 and TRBJ2-3; 8 positions match TRBD1. Germline V gene data show CDR1 as KGHDR and CDR2 as SFDVKD. The junction had 4 bases not matched to a gene; V was cut back by 1 base and J by 5 bases. This CDR3 spans 15 amino acids. The chain's CDR3 is CATSDFRGPRDTQYF. The CDR3, as DNA: TGTGCCACCAGTGATTTCAGGGGGCCCCGAGATACGCAGTATTTT.